The clone carrying this TCR beta chain has just a few counts. Its target is unknown. The data were obtained in a study of T-cell reconstitution after alpha-beta-depleted transplantation in children. Study-level results: Several hundred expanded graft clones reportedly gave rise to the alpha-beta T cells present about two months after transplant. It was newly produced T cells that mostly accounted for T-cell counts and diversity one year after transplant.

TCRbeta library preparation incorporated unique molecular identifiers. TCRdb processed the PCR reads anew with MiXCR; each CDR3 protein has one entry. The data hold about 980,000 distinct CDR3 sequences, with around 30% observed a single time. There are 13 residues in the CDR3. Germline-derived CDR1 and CDR2 are KGHSH and LQKENI. Trimming cost V 2 bases and J 7 bases, with 11 bases left between them. This sequence joins TRBV18 and TRBJ1-1; D not resolved. The sequence was collected from a boy younger than two who had a stem cell transplant for SCID, so the T cells may come from the graft donor. The material sequenced was PBMCs, mostly from graft donor cells, taken 360 days after TCRalphabeta/CD19-depleted stem cell transplant. Here the CDR3 reads CASSPSGQYEAFF. The DNA for the CDR3 is TGTGCCAGCTCACCAAGTGGGCAATATGAAGCTTTCTTT.